The T cell receptor (beta chain) described here comes from a study of cytomegalovirus exposure and HLA in healthy donors. The method was immunoSEQ multiplex PCR; TCRdb's version includes in-frame clones alone and lacks a portion of them. In the table there are 160,000 or so clones, approximately 90% of which are singletons. This clone was seen just once. As yet, its antigen is unknown. Study-wide findings and caveats: TCR sequences were mostly rare, though some public TCRs occurred in many donors. In vitro experiments confirmed that three CMV-associated chains were specific for CMV antigens. Subsequent analysis revealed that first-cohort TCR clusters tended to co-occur in the 120 or so validation repertoires. Overall, approximately 150 TCR beta chains were annotated as cytomegalovirus-associated.

Germline-derived CDR1 and CDR2 are SGHDT and YYEEEE. J lost 4 bases, V lost 4 bases, and 8 bases had no gene match. This CDR3 region has 16 residues. Specimen: PBMCs. This rearrangement joins TRBV5-6 to TRBJ2-1; TRBD2 agrees at 10 bases. This TCR was recovered from a young man in good health and CMV-seronegative. CDR3 amino acids: CASSLLSGGEYNEQFF. CDR3 DNA sequence: TGTGCCAGCAGCCTTCTAAGCGGGGGGGAGTACAATGAGCAGTTCTTC.